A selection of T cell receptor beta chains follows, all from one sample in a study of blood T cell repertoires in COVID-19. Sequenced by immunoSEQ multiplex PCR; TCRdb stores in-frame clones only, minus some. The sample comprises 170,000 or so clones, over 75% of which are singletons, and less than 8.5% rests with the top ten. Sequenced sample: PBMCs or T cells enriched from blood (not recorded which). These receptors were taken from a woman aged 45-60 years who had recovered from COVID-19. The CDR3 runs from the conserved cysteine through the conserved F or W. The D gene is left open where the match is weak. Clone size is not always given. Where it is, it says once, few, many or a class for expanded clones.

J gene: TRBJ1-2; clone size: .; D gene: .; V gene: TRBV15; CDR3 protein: CATSRTGAVNYGYTF; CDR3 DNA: TGTGCCACCAGCAGAACAGGCGCCGTAAACTATGGTTACACCTTC
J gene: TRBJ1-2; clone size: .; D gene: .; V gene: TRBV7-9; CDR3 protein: CASSDPGHPFGYTF; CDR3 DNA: TGTGCCAGCAGTGACCCGGGACACCCCTTTGGCTACACCTTC
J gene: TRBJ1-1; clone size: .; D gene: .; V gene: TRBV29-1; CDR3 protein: CSVLGLGNTEAFF; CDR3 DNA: TGCAGCGTTTTAGGACTGGGGAACACTGAAGCTTTCTTT
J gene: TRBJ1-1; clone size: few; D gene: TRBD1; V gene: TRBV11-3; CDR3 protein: CASSLGRDRYYTEAFF; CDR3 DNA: TGTGCCAGCAGCTTAGGTCGGGACAGGTACTACACTGAAGCTTTCTTT
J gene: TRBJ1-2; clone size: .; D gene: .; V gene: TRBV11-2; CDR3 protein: CASSLGDFNYGYTF; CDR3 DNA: TGTGCCAGCAGCTTGGGAGACTTTAACTATGGCTACACCTTC
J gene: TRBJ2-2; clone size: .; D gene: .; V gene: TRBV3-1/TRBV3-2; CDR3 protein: CASSQRWSGPNTGELFF; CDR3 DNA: TGTGCCAGCAGCCAGAGGTGGAGCGGCCCGAACACCGGGGAGCTGTTTTTT
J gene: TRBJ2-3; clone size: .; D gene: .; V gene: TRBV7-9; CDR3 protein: CASSWDGGSTDTQYF; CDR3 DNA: TGTGCCAGCAGCTGGGACGGAGGGTCCACAGATACGCAGTATTTT
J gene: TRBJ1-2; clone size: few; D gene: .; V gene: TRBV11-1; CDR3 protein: CASSFGADASYGYTF; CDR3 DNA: TGTGCCAGCAGCTTTGGGGCCGACGCGTCCTATGGCTACACCTTC
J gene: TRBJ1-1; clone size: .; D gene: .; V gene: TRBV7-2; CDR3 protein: CASSSFIDLNTEAFF; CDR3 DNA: TGTGCCAGCAGCTCTTTTATAGACTTGAACACTGAAGCTTTCTTT
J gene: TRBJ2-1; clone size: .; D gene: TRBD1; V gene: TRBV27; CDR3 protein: CASSWDSFNEQFF; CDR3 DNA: TGTGCCAGCAGTTGGGACAGTTTTAATGAGCAGTTCTTC
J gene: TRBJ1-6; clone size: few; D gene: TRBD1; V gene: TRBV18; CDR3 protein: CASSPQDRQGLHF; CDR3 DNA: TGTGCCAGCTCACCCCAGGACAGGCAAGGCCTCCACTTT
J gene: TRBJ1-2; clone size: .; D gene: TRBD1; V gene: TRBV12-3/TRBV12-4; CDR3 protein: CASSFGTGTSYTF; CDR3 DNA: TGTGCCAGCAGTTTCGGGACAGGGACTAGCTACACCTTC
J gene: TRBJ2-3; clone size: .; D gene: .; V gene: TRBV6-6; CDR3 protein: CASSRPPGLSLAGFSTDTQYF; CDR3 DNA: TGTGCCAGCAGCCGGCCGCCGGGACTCTCTCTCGCCGGATTTAGCACAGATACGCAGTATTTT